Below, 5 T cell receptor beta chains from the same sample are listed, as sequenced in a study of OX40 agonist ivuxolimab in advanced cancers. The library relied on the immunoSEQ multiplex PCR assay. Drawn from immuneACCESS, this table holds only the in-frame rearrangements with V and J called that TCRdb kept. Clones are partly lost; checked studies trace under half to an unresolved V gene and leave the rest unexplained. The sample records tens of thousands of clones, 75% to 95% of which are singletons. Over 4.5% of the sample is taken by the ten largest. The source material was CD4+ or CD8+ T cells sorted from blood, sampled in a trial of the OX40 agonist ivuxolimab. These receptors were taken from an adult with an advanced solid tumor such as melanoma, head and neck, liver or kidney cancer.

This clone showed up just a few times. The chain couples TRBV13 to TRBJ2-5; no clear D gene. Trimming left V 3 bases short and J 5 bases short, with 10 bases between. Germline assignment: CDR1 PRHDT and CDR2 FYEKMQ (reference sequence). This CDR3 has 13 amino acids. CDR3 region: CASSLYSGETQYF. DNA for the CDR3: TGTGCCAGCAGCTTGTACAGTGGGGAGACCCAGTACTTC.

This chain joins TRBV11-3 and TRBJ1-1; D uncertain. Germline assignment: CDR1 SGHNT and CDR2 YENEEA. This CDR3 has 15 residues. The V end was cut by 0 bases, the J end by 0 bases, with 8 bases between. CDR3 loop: CASSLDSRMNTEAFF. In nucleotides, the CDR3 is TGTGCCAGCAGCTTAGATTCACGCATGAACACTGAAGCTTTCTTT.

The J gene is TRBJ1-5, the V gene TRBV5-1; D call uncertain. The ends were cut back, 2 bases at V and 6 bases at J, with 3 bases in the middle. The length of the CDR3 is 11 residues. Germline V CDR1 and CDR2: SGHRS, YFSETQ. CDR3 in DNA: TGCGCCAGCAGCTTTGGTCAGCCCCAGCATTTT. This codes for CASSFGQPQHF.

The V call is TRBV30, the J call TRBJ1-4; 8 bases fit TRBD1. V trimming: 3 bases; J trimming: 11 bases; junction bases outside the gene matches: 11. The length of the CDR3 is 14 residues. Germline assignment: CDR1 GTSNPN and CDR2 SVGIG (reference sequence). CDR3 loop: CAWSLDREAGKLFF. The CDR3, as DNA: TGTGCCTGGAGCTTGGACAGGGAGGCTGGGAAACTGTTTTTT. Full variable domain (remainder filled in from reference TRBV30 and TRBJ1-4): SQTIHQWPATLVQPVGSPLSLECTVEGTSNPNLYWYRQAAGRGLQLLFYSVGIGQISSEVPQNLSASRPQDRQFILSSKKLLLSDSGFYLCAWSLDREAGKLFFGSGTQLSVL.

CDR3 region: CASSFANEQFF. The CDR3 DNA reads as TGTGCCAGCAGTTTCGCTAATGAGCAGTTCTTC. The genes are TRBV27 and TRBJ2-1; unclear D gene. Per the germline V gene, CDR1 is MNHEY and CDR2 is SMNVEV (reference sequence). The ends were cut back, 3 bases at V and 7 bases at J, with 4 bases in the middle. This CDR3 comprises 11 residues.